Sequencing of this T cell receptor (beta chain) was carried out in a study of cytomegalovirus exposure and HLA in healthy donors. On the study more broadly: Researchers found that about 84% of about 400 genotyped donors fell within the Caucasian-associated ancestry cluster.

Notes on this clone: Its antigen is undetermined.

Germline loops: CDR1 LNHNV, CDR2 YYDKDF (reference sequence). The CDR3 has 13 residues. Trimming pared 0 bases from V and 4 bases from J, leaving 6 bases between. PCR used 60 Vbeta primers and 13 Jbeta primers. The data were produced by immunoSEQ multiplex PCR, yet TCRdb's version contains in-frame clones alone and is incomplete. The sample table includes tens of thousands of clones. Points from the study as a whole: In a later analysis, parvovirus B19, influenza, CMV and Epstein-Barr virus appeared linked to several top co-occurrence clusters. Earlier analysis yielded a pattern in which most TCR beta V segments were productive about 90% or about 30% of the time.

The chain couples TRBV15 to TRBJ2-5; D is uncertain. The sample taken for sequencing was PBMCs. The source is a woman aged 25 to 39 in good health and CMV-seronegative. The CDR3 sequence is CATSRDMRETQYF. CDR3 in DNA: TGTGCCACCAGCAGAGATATGAGAGAGACCCAGTACTTC.